In this sample, the clone carrying this T cell receptor beta chain turned up a few times. The data were taken from a study of early T cells in non-severe SARS-CoV-2 infection. The overall study: Sequencing was performed on bulk RNA from unsorted whole blood, leaving chains unpaired.

V dropped 3 bases and J dropped 6 bases, with 15 bases sitting between them. The CDR3 has 15 residues. Germline-derived CDR1 and CDR2 are LNHDA and SQIVND (reference sequence). Individual cDNA molecules were tagged with unique molecular identifiers, the study reported. MiXCR, applied by TCRdb to the 5' RACE reads, yields one record per CDR3 protein. The sample gives around 55,000 distinct CDR3 sequences, under 15% of which show up once; over 3% is in the top ten. Sequenced input: whole blood. The chain joins TRBV19 to TRBJ1-5; D perhaps matches TRBD1 (5 bases). This TCR derives from an adult who was a healthcare worker with PCR-confirmed SARS-CoV-2 infection or an uninfected control (not recorded which). The CDR3 is CASSIVGVASQPQHF. CDR3 nucleotides: TGTGCCAGTAGTATTGTGGGGGTGGCAAGTCAGCCCCAGCATTTT.